These 11 T cell receptor beta chains originate from one sample sequenced in a study of T-cell memory formation after mild COVID-19. TCRdb re-analysed the 5' RACE reads in MiXCR, keeping a single row per CDR3 protein. Here the sample spans hundreds of thousands of distinct CDR3 sequences, about 20% being singletons. The sequenced sample was PBMCs or a T cell subset sorted from them (not recorded which). These receptors were obtained from an adult woman who had mild COVID-19 (a few samples of this study predate the infection). Cell type and time point are not known.

The V call is TRBV6-5, the J call TRBJ2-5, with 8 nucleotides matching TRBD2. This CDR3 region has 16 residues. V shed 2 bases and J 4 bases; nucleotides not matched to a gene: 9. Per the germline V gene, CDR1 is MNHEY and CDR2 is SVGAGI. The CDR3 loop is CASSYGRGGQRETQYF. DNA of the CDR3: TGTGCCAGCAGTTACGGCCGGGGGGGCCAAAGAGAGACCCAGTACTTC.

This clonotype was seen only a few times. The chain employs TRBV12-3 or TRBV12-4 and TRBJ2-5; 8 positions agree with TRBD2. The CDR3 runs to 18 residues. Trimming cost V 7 bases and J 5 bases; bases outside gene matches: 21. CDR3 sequence (DNA): TGTGCCAGCACCTCGTCAGGCTTAGGCAGCGGGAGAGGGGAGACCCAGTACTTC. Translated, it gives CASTSSGLGSGRGETQYF.

This chain connects TRBV6-5 to TRBJ1-5; D is ambiguous. The CDR3 is made up of 14 amino acids. Trimming removed 2 bases from V and 9 bases from J, with 14 bases in between. The germline V gene encodes CDR1 MNHEY and CDR2 SVGAGI. This chain's CDR3 is CASSYVEGSRPQHF. The DNA of the CDR3 is TGTGCCAGCAGTTACGTAGAAGGGAGTCGGCCCCAGCATTTT.

This clonotype appeared a few times. This chain links TRBV7-9 with TRBJ1-2; TRBD1 might be the D (5 bases). Trimming removed 5 bases at V and 4 bases at J, with 17 bases between. The length of the CDR3 is 15 residues. Germline loops: CDR1 SEHNR, CDR2 FQNEAQ (reference sequence). Here the CDR3 DNA reads TGTGCCAGCAGCGTTCCGGGACCCGTCCTCTATGGCTACACCTTC. Its translation: CASSVPGPVLYGYTF.

The chain carries TRBV20-1 and TRBJ2-5; 9 positions agree with TRBD2. Trimming removed 0 bases from V and 2 bases from J; junction bases left unmatched: 7. Germline-derived CDR1 and CDR2 are DFQATT and SNEGSKA (reference sequence). The CDR3 length is 16 residues. The CDR3 DNA follows: TGCAGTGCTAGAGATCTCGCGGGAGGGAGGCAAGAGACCCAGTACTTC. Translation gives CSARDLAGGRQETQYF.

This clonotype was detected a few times. The chain links TRBV20-1 to TRBJ1-1; D is perhaps TRBD1 (5 bases). CDR1 DFQATT and CDR2 SNEGSKA come from the germline V gene (reference sequence). The CDR3 consists of 10 residues. V lost 2 bases and J lost 8, with 6 bases in between. CDR3 in amino acids: CSARRGEAFF. Here the CDR3 DNA reads TGCAGTGCTAGAAGGGGAGAAGCTTTCTTT.

This clonotype appeared a few times. This chain joins TRBV20-1 and TRBJ1-4; no firm D call. The germline V gene has CDR1 DFQATT and CDR2 SNEGSKA (reference sequence). Trimming stripped 5 bases from V and 8 bases from J, with 18 bases between. The CDR3 runs 14 residues. DNA for the CDR3: TGCAGTGCTGTCTTAGGAGGGTTAGGCGAAAAACTGTTTTTT. Translation: CSAVLGGLGEKLFF.

The sample holds many counts of this clonotype. The V call is TRBV12-3 or TRBV12-4, the J call TRBJ2-1, with D possibly TRBD2 on 5 matching bases. Trimming pared 6 bases from V and 6 bases from J, leaving 9 bases between. This CDR3 comprises 12 residues. The CDR3 bases are TGTGCCAGCAGACGGGAAGGCAATGAGCAGTTCTTC. Translated, it gives CASRREGNEQFF.

This clonotype was counted between two and nine times. The CDR3 DNA follows: TGCAGTGCACGAGACAGGGCGACTAGCGGGAGGGCCGAAGATACGCAGTATTTT. Translated: CSARDRATSGRAEDTQYF. This chain links TRBV20-1 with TRBJ2-3, with 14 positions matching TRBD2. The CDR3 contains 18 residues. Trimming cost V 6 bases and J 5 bases; bases outside gene matches: 16. Germline V gene sequence: CDR1 DFQATT, CDR2 SNEGSKA (reference sequence).

This clonotype was picked up a small number of times. The chain couples TRBV30 to TRBJ2-3, with 7 bases matching TRBD2. The CDR3 has 14 residues. Germline CDR1 and CDR2: GTSNPN and SVGIG (reference sequence). V lost 0 bases and J lost 6; bases outside the gene matches: 6. The DNA of the CDR3 is TGTGCCTGGAGTGTACTTAACGGGGGGGATACGCAGTATTTT. This translates into CAWSVLNGGDTQYF. Full variable domain (missing parts from reference TRBV30 and TRBJ2-3): SQTIHQWPATLVQPVGSPLSLECTVEGTSNPNLYWYRQAAGRGLQLLFYSVGIGQISSEVPQNLSASRPQDRQFILSSKKLLLSDSGFYLCAWSVLNGGDTQYFGPGTRLTVL.

This chain joins TRBV29-1 and TRBJ2-3; D is unclear. Germline assignment: CDR1 SQVTM and CDR2 ANQGSEA. The CDR3 sequence is 12 residues long. The V gene lost 7 bases and the J gene lost 3 bases, with 11 bases spanning the gap. CDR3 in amino acids: CSGLQWTDTQYF. Written as DNA, the CDR3 is TGCAGCGGCCTCCAGTGGACAGATACGCAGTATTTT.